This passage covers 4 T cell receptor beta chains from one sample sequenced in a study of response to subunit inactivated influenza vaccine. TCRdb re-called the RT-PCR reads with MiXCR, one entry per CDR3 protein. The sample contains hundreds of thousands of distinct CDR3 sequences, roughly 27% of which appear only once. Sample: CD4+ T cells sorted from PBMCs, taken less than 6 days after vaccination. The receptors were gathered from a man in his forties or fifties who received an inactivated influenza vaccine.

The CDR3 coding sequence is TGTGCCAGCAGCCAAGATGAAGGGGGCCCCTACGAGCAGTACTTC. Protein product: CASSQDEGGPYEQYF. The chain employs TRBV4-2 and TRBJ2-7, with TRBD1 matching over 7 bases. The CDR3 extends over 15 amino acids. The germline CDR1 and CDR2 sequences are LGHNA and YNFKEQ. The J segment lost 2 bases and the V segment lost 0 bases, leaving 4 bases of the junction unmatched.

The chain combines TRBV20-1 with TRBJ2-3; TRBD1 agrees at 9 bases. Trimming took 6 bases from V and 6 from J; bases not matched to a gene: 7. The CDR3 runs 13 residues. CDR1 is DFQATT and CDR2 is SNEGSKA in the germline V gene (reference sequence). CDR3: CSATGTGSDTQYF. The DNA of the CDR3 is TGCAGTGCCACCGGGACAGGGTCGGATACGCAGTATTTT.

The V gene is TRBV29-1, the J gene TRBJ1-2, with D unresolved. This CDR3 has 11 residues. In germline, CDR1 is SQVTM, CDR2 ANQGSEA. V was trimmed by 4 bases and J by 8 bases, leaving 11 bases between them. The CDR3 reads CSVAGSQGYTF. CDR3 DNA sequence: TGCAGCGTTGCGGGTTCTCAGGGCTACACCTTC.

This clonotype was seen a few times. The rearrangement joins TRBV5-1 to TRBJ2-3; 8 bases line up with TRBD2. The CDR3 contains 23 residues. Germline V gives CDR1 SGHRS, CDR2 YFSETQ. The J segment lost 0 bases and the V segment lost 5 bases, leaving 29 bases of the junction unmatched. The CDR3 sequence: CASRNRDRLDLSGDPPSTDTQYF. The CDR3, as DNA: TGCGCCAGCAGGAACAGGGATCGGTTAGACCTTAGCGGGGACCCACCTAGCACAGATACGCAGTATTTT.